This T cell receptor (beta chain) was identified during a study of shared clonotypes between healthy human individuals. The authors' processing: Filtering differed since immunoSEQ provided only junctions, with no quality scores. The repertoire was sequenced with immunoSEQ multiplex PCR; TCRdb's copy has only in-frame clones and lacks some. V, J and clone size were drawn from that table, and D and trimming were deduced from the DNA. The data contain approximately 1,000,000 clones, about 80% of them singletons. This CDR3 spans 15 amino acids. Germline CDR1 reads SNHLY; CDR2 reads FYNNEI. About this clone: Its target is not known. Relative to the germline gene, one junction end is altered; a read error may explain this.

The study, taken as a whole, reports: Larger estimated richness was generally recorded for naive subsets relative to memory subsets. Represented diversity (both genetic and exposure-history) was limited by the small number of donors.

The receptor was isolated from a man between 18 and 35 years old in good health. Some clones in this sample may be carry-over from other donors' samples. The genes are TRBV2 and TRBJ2-7; 9 bases are a match to TRBD2. Sample: memory CD4+ T cells from PBMCs. Subset here: CD45RA-negative fraction. The chain's CDR3 is CASSVPSGITYEQCF. CDR3 bases: TGTGCCAGCAGTGTCCCTAGCGGGATTACCTACGAGCAGTGCTTC. The entire variable domain, with the rest obtained from reference TRBV2 and TRBJ2-7, is as follows: EPEVTQTPSHQVTQMGQEVILRCVPISNHLYFYWYRQILGQKVEFLVSFYNNEISEKSEIFDDQFSVERPDGSNFTLKIRSTKLEDSAMYFCASSVPSGITYEQCFGPGTRLTVT.